This passage covers 12 T cell receptor beta chains from one sample sequenced in a study of PD-1 blockade in mismatch repair-deficient tumors. Assay used: immunoSEQ multiplex PCR; TCRdb lists only in-frame clones, some missing. The profile covers more than 50,000 clones, with approximately 90% appearing a single time and roughly 14% taken by the ten largest. The sequencing used peripheral blood, collected 52 weeks after starting pembrolizumab. These TCRs come from an adult with mismatch repair-deficient cancer.

V usage is TRBV19 and J usage is TRBJ2-7; 9 bases fit TRBD2. The CDR3 length is 15 residues. V lost 6 bases to trimming and J lost 3 bases; unmatched junction nucleotides: 9. Germline lookup yields CDR1 LNHDA and CDR2 SQIVND (reference sequence). The CDR3: CASSDRLAALYEQYF. The CDR3, as DNA: TGTGCCAGTAGCGACAGACTAGCGGCCCTCTACGAGCAGTACTTC.

V gene TRBV27 combines with J gene TRBJ2-7, with D possibly being TRBD1 or TRBD2 (5 bases each). Between the trimmed V and J ends, which lost 5 bases and 3 bases, there was a span of 14 bases. Germline assignment: CDR1 MNHEY and CDR2 SMNVEV (reference sequence). The CDR3 contains 14 residues. The CDR3 region is CASSLTGANYEQYF. The CDR3, as DNA: TGTGCCAGCAGTCTAACCGGGGCAAACTACGAGCAGTACTTC.

The rearrangement links TRBV11-2 to TRBJ2-1; unclear D gene. There are 16 residues in the CDR3. Germline V gives CDR1 SGHAT, CDR2 FQNNGV. The germline V and J ends were trimmed by 0 bases and 7 bases, with 16 bases remaining between them. CDR3 region: CASSLERPTLSNEQFF. The CDR3, as DNA: TGTGCCAGCAGCTTAGAAAGACCGACCCTTTCAAATGAGCAGTTCTTC.

This clone was seen a single time. V is TRBV29-1 and J is TRBJ2-6; 7 bases fit TRBD2. The junction had 3 bases not matched to a gene; V was cut back by 4 bases and J by 0 bases. Germline-derived CDR1 and CDR2 are SQVTM and ANQGSEA. This CDR3 is built from 15 residues. The CDR3 region is CSVGEGYSGANVLTF. As DNA, the CDR3 is TGCAGCGTTGGGGAGGGGTACTCTGGGGCCAACGTCCTGACTTTC. Supplemented by reference TRBV29-1 and TRBJ2-6, the full variable domain reads SAVISQKPSRDICQRGTSLTIQCQVDSQVTMMFWYRQQPGQSLTLIATANQGSEATYESGFVIDKFPISRPNLTFSTLTVSNMSPEDSSIYLCSVGEGYSGANVLTFGAGSRLTVL.

The chain has TRBV4-3 and TRBJ2-7; no firm D call. With 0 bases removed from V and 0 bases from J, the gap between germline ends came to 15 bases. The CDR3 length is 17 residues. Germline CDR1 LGHNA, CDR2 YSLEER. CDR3 bases: TGCGCCAGCAGCCAAGATAGTGACATCCAGAGCTCCTACGAGCAGTACTTC. It is translated as CASSQDSDIQSSYEQYF.

In this sample, this clone turned up once. The chain has TRBV10-2 and TRBJ2-5; no clear D gene. The V gene lost 4 bases and the J gene lost 4 bases, with 7 bases spanning the gap. This CDR3 region has 12 residues. Per the germline V gene, CDR1 is WSHSY and CDR2 is SAAADI. For the CDR3, the DNA is TGCGCCAGCAGTGCAGTTGGAGAGACCCAGTACTTC. The encoded protein is CASSAVGETQYF.

The V and J genes are TRBV6-5 and TRBJ1-2; weak D call: TRBD1 (5 bases). This CDR3 contains 13 residues. Trimming took off 0 bases at V and 4 bases at J, with 6 bases between the two ends. Germline V gene data show CDR1 as MNHEY and CDR2 as SVGAGI. The CDR3 DNA reads TGTGCCAGCAGTTACTCCGGGGGCTATGGCTACACCTTC. Encoded protein: CASSYSGGYGYTF.

The rearrangement joins TRBV18 to TRBJ2-1; 8 nucleotides agree with TRBD1. The CDR3 length is 15 residues. CDR1 and CDR2 (germline): KGHSH, LQKENI. Losses at the gene ends were 1 base for V and 6 bases for J; bases not matched to a gene: 5. The CDR3: CASSPLQGARNEQFF. In nucleotides, the CDR3 is TGTGCCAGCTCACCACTTCAGGGGGCACGCAATGAGCAGTTCTTC.

This clone was recorded only once. The CDR3 loop reads CASSSATEAFF. Written as DNA, the CDR3 is TGTGCCAGCAGTTCAGCTACAGAAGCTTTCTTT. This rearrangement joins TRBV11-2 to TRBJ1-1, with unresolved D. Germline assignment: CDR1 SGHAT and CDR2 FQNNGV. This CDR3 has 11 amino acids. Trimming removed 6 bases at V and 8 bases at J, with 10 bases between.

J is TRBJ2-1 and V is TRBV11-3; D gene ambiguous. The CDR3 is made up of 13 amino acids. Germline-derived CDR1 and CDR2 are SGHNT and YENEEA. The V end was cut by 3 bases, the J end by 0 bases, with 3 bases between. CDR3 DNA sequence: TGTGCCAGCAGCTTTGGCTCCTACAATGAGCAGTTCTTC. Amino acid sequence: CASSFGSYNEQFF.

The chain combines TRBV28 with TRBJ2-7; 9 nucleotides align to TRBD1. From germline, CDR1 is MDHEN and CDR2 SYDVKM. Trimming took 4 bases from V and 4 from J; bases not matched to a gene: 8. CDR3 size: 15 residues. In DNA, the CDR3 is TGTGCCAGCAGTTCTAGGACAGGGGTGTTGTACGAGCAGTACTTC. Translating it yields CASSSRTGVLYEQYF. The variable domain in full, completed from reference TRBV28 and TRBJ2-7, reads DVKVTQSSRYLVKRTGEKVFLECVQDMDHENMFWYRQDPGLGLRLIYFSYDVKMKEKGDIPEGYSVSREKKERFSLILESASTNQTSMYLCASSSRTGVLYEQYFGPGTRLTVT.

The V gene is TRBV4-1, the J gene TRBJ2-1, with D unclear. CDR1 and CDR2 from the germline V gene are MGHRA and YSYEKL. V was clipped by 2 bases and J by 0 bases, with 8 bases between them. The CDR3 extends over 15 amino acids. The CDR3 DNA reads as TGCGCCAGCAGCCAATTGTGGGACTCCTACAATGAGCAGTTCTTC. Amino acids: CASSQLWDSYNEQFF.